This T cell receptor beta chain was sequenced during a study of shared clonotypes between healthy human individuals. The data were produced by immunoSEQ multiplex PCR, yet TCRdb's version contains in-frame clones alone and is incomplete. The sample includes roughly 1,600,000 clones, approximately 98.5% of them seen just once. The CDR3 is 15 amino acids. With 6 bases removed from V and 0 bases from J, the gap between germline ends came to 11 bases. Germline CDR1 ENHRY, CDR2 SYGVKD. The source material was naive CD4+ T cells sorted from blood. Described subset: CD45RA+ positively selected. The receptor was isolated from a man aged 25 to 45 in good health. The rearrangement uses TRBV10-3 and TRBJ2-2, with D possibly being TRBD1 or TRBD2 (6 bases each). This CDR3 reads CAISAGTTNTGELFF. The CDR3 nucleotides are TGTGCCATCAGCGCGGGGACAACGAACACCGGGGAGCTGTTTTTT.